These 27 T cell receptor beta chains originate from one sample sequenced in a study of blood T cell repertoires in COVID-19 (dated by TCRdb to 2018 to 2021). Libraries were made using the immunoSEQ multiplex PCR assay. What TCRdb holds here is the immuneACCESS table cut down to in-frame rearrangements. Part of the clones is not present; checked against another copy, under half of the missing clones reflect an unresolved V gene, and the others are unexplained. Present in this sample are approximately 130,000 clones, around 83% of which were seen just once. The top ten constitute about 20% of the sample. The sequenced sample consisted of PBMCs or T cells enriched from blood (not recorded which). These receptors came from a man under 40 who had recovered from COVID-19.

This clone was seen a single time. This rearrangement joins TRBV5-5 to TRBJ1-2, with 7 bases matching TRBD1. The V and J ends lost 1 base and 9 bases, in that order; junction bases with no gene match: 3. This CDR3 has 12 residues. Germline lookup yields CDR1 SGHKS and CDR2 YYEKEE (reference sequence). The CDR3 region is CASSLSQGSYTF. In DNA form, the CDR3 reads TGTGCCAGCAGCTTGTCACAGGGGAGCTACACCTTC.

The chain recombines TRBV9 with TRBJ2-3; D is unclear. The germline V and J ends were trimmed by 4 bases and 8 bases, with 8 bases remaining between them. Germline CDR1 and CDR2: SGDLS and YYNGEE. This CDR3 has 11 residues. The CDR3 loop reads CASSTPGTQYF. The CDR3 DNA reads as TGTGCCAGCAGCACCCCCGGTACGCAGTATTTT.

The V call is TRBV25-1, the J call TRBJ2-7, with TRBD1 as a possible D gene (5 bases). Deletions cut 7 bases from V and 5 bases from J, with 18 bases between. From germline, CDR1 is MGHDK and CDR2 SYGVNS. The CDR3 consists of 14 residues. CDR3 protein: CASNSLGVTDEQYF. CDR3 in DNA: TGTGCCAGCAACTCGCTAGGGGTGACGGACGAGCAGTACTTC.

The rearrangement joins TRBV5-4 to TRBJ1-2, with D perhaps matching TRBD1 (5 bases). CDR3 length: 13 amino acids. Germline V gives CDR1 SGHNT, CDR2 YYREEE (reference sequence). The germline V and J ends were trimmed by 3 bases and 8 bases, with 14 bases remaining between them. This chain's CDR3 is CASSSDRDRGYTF. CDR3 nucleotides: TGTGCCAGCAGCTCCGACAGAGACAGAGGCTACACCTTC. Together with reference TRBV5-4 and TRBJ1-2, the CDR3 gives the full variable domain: ETGVTQSPTHLIKTRGQQVTLRCSSQSGHNTVSWYQQALGQGPQFIFQYYREEENGRGNFPPRFSGLQFPNYSSELNVNALELDDSALYLCASSSDRDRGYTFGSGTRLTVV.

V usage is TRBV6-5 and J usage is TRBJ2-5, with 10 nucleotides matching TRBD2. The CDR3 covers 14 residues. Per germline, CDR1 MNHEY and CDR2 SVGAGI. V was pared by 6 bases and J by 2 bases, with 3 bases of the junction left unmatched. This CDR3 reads CASSSAGGQETQYF. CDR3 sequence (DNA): TGTGCCAGCAGCTCAGCGGGGGGGCAAGAGACCCAGTACTTC.

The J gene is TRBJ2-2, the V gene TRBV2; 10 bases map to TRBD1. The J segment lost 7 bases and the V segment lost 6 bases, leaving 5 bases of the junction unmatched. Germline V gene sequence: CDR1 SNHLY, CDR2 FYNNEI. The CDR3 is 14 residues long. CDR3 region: CASSDRGRGGELFF. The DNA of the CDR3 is TGTGCCAGCAGCGACAGGGGGCGAGGCGGGGAGCTGTTTTTT.

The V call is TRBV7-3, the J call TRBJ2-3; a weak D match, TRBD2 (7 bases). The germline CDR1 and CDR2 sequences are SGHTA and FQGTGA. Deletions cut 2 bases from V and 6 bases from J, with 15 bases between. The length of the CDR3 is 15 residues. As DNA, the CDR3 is TGTGCCAGCAGCTTAGAGGGGGAGGGCGTGGATACGCAGTATTTT. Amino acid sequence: CASSLEGEGVDTQYF. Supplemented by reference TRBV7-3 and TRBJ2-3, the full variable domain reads GAGVSQTPSNKVTEKGKYVELRCDPISGHTALYWYRQSLGQGPEFLIYFQGTGAADDSGLPNDRFFAVRPEGSVSTLKIQRTERGDSAVYLCASSLEGEGVDTQYFGPGTRLTVL.

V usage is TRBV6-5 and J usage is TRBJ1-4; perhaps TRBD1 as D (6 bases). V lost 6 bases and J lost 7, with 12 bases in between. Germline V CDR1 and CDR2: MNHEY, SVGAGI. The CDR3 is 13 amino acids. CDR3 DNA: TGTGCCAGCAGGGGGGGGGCAGGTGAAAAACTGTTTTTT. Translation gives CASRGGAGEKLFF.

The CDR3 coding sequence is TGTGCCACCAGCACTTTAGCGGGGAGCACAGATACGCAGTATTTT. Translated, it gives CATSTLAGSTDTQYF. This rearrangement joins TRBV15 to TRBJ2-3; 8 bases align to TRBD2. The CDR3 is 15 amino acids. Germline CDR1 reads LNHNV; CDR2 reads YYDKDF (reference sequence). V was clipped by 4 bases and J by 0 bases; unmatched bases: 3.

CDR3 DNA: TGTGCCAGCAGCCCGAGGCCCATCGGTCTAGCGGGAGTGGGAGAGACCCAGTACTTC. This sequence encodes CASSPRPIGLAGVGETQYF. This chain uses TRBV3-1 (or the pseudogene TRBV3-2) with TRBJ2-5, with 10 nucleotides matching TRBD2. V lost 4 bases to trimming and J lost 4 bases; unmatched junction nucleotides: 18. Germline CDR1 is LGHDT and CDR2 is YNNKEL (reference sequence). This CDR3 is built from 19 residues.

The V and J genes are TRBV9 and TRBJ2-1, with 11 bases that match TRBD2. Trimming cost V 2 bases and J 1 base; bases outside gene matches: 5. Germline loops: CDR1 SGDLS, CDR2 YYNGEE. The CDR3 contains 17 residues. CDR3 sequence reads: CASSVGLAGRSYNEQFF. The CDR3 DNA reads TGTGCCAGCAGCGTTGGACTAGCGGGCAGGTCCTACAATGAGCAGTTCTTC.

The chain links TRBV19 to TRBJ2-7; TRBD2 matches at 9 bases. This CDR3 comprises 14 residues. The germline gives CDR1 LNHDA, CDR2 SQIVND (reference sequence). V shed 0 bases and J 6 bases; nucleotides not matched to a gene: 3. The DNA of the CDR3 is TGTGCCAGTAGTATAGAGCGGGAGGGCTTCGAGCAGTACTTC. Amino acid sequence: CASSIEREGFEQYF.

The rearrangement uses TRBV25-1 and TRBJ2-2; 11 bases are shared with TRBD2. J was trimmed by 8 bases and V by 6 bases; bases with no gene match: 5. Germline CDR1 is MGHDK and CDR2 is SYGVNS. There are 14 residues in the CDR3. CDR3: CASRGTSGGGELFF. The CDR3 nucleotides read TGTGCCAGCAGGGGGACTAGCGGAGGGGGGGAGCTGTTTTTT.

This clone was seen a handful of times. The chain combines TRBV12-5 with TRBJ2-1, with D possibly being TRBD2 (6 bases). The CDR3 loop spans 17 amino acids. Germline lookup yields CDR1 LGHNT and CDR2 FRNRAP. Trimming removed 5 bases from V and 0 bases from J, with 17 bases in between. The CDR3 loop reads CASGVSMAGSSYNEQFF. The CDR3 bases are TGTGCTAGTGGTGTATCGATGGCGGGGAGCTCCTACAATGAGCAGTTCTTC.

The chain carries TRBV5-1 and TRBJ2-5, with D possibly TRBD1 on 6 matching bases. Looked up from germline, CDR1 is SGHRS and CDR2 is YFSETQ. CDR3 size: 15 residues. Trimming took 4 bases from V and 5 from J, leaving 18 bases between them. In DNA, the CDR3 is TGCGCCAGCAGCCCAGGACAGCAGCCGATTGAGACCCAGTACTTC. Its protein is CASSPGQQPIETQYF.

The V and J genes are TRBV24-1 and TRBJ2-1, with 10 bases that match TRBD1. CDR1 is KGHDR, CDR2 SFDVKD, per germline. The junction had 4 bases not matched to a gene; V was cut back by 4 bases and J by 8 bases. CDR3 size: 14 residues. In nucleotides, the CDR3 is TGTGCCACCAGTGACCGGGACAGGGGCCATGAGCAGTTCTTC. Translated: CATSDRDRGHEQFF.

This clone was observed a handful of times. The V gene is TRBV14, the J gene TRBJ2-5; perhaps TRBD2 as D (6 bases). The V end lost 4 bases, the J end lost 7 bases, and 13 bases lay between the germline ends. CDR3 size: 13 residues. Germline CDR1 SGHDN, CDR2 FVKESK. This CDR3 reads CASSPGELATQYF. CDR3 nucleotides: TGTGCCAGCAGCCCCGGGGAACTAGCGACCCAGTACTTC.

CDR3 in DNA: TGCGCCAGCAGCCGACTAGCGGGTGAGACCCAGTACTTC. Encoded protein: CASSRLAGETQYF. This chain connects TRBV4-1 to TRBJ2-5, with TRBD2 identical over 10 bases. J lost 5 bases, V lost 4 bases, and 1 base had no gene match. CDR3 size: 13 residues. The germline gives CDR1 MGHRA, CDR2 YSYEKL.

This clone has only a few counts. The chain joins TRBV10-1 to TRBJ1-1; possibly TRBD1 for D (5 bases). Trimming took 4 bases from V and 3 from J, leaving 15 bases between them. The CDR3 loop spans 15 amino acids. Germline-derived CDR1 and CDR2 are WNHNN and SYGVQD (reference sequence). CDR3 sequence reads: CASSAGLEGHTEAFF. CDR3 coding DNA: TGCGCCAGCAGTGCGGGTTTGGAGGGGCACACTGAAGCTTTCTTT.

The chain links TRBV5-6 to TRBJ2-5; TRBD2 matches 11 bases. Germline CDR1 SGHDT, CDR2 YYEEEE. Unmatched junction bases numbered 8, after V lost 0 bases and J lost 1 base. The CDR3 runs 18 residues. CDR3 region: CASSLGLAGPKTQETQYF. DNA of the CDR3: TGTGCCAGCAGCTTGGGACTAGCGGGGCCGAAAACCCAAGAGACCCAGTACTTC.

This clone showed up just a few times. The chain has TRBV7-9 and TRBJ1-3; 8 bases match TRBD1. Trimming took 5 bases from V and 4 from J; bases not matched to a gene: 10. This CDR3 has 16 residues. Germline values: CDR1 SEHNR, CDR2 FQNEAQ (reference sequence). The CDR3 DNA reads TGTGCCAGCAGCCCGCGGGACAGGCATTCGGGAAACACCATATATTTT. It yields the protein CASSPRDRHSGNTIYF.

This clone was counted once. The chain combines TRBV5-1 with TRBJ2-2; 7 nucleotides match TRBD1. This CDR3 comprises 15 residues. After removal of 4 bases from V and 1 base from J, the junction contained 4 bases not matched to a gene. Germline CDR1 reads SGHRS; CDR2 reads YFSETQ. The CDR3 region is CASSLRDRNTGELFF. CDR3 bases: TGCGCCAGCAGCCTTCGGGACAGGAACACCGGGGAGCTGTTTTTT. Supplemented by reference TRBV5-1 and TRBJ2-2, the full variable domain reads KAGVTQTPRYLIKTRGQQVTLSCSPISGHRSVSWYQQTPGQGLQFLFEYFSETQRNKGNFPGRFSGRQFSNSRSEMNVSTLELGDSALYLCASSLRDRNTGELFFGEGSRLTVL.

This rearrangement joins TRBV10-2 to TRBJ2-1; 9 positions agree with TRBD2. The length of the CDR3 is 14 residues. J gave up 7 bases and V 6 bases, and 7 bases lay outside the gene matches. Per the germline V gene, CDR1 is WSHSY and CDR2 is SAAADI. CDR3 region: CASSPSGRRNEQFF. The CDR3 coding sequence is TGCGCCAGCAGCCCCAGCGGGAGGCGGAATGAGCAGTTCTTC.

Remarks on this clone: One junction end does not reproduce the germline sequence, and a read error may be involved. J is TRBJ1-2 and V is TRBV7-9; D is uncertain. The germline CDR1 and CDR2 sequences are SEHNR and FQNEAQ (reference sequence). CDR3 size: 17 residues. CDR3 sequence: CASSLAPGSVANYGYTF. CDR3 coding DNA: TGTGCCAGCAGCCTAGCCCCCGGGAGCGTAGCTAACTATGGCTACACCTTC.

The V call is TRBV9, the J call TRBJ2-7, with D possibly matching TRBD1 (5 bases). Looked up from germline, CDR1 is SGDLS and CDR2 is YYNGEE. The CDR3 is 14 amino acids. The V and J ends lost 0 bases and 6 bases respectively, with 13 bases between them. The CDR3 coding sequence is TGTGCCAGCAGCGTAGGTCCGGACACAAGCGAGCAGTACTTC. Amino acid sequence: CASSVGPDTSEQYF.

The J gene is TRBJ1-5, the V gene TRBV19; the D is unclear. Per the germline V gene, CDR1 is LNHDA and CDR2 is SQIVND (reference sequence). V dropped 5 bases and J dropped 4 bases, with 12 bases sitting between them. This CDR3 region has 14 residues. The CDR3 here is CASSPFDGNQPQHF. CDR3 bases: TGTGCCAGTAGTCCATTCGACGGGAATCAGCCCCAGCATTTT. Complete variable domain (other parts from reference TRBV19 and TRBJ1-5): DGGITQSPKYLFRKEGQNVTLSCEQNLNHDAMYWYRQDPGQGLRLIYYSQIVNDFQKGDIAEGYSVSREKKESFPLTVTSAQKNPTAFYLCASSPFDGNQPQHFGDGTRLSIL.

CDR3 bases: TGTGCCAGCTCACCACTGAGGGATGAGACCCAGTACTTC. Protein product: CASSPLRDETQYF. This chain joins TRBV18 and TRBJ2-5, with D maybe TRBD2 (5 bases). The ends were cut back, 1 base at V and 5 bases at J, with 8 bases in the middle. Germline lookup yields CDR1 KGHSH and CDR2 LQKENI. There are 13 residues in the CDR3.